Presented here are 5 T cell receptor beta chains from one specimen sequenced in a study of shared clonotypes between healthy human individuals. Naive CD8 cells lacked CD45RO, underwent positive selection for CCR7 and left out terminally differentiated effector memory CD45RA+ cells. The repertoire was sequenced with immunoSEQ multiplex PCR; TCRdb's copy has only in-frame clones and lacks some. Among 2 million or so clones listed, roughly 95% were seen once. The sample comprised naive CD8+ T cells sorted from blood. The receptor set was obtained from a man younger than 30 in good health.

CDR3 region: CASSQWTSGNEQFF. The CDR3 coding sequence is TGTGCCAGCAGCCAATGGACTAGCGGGAATGAGCAGTTCTTC. The rearrangement joins TRBV6-5 to TRBJ2-1; 11 bases map to TRBD2. CDR1 MNHEY and CDR2 SVGAGI come from the germline V gene. The ends lost 6 bases at V and 7 bases at J; junction bases unmatched: 5. The CDR3 totals 14 residues.

This rearrangement joins TRBV9 to TRBJ2-1, with D maybe TRBD2 (7 bases). The CDR3 sequence is 13 residues long. The germline CDR1 and CDR2 sequences are SGDLS and YYNGEE. V lost 4 bases and J 10 bases, leaving 15 bases between the germline ends. CDR3: CASSLGGLGEQFF. The CDR3 DNA reads as TGTGCCAGCAGCCTCGGGGGGCTGGGGGAGCAGTTCTTC.

The gene calls are TRBV4-1 and TRBJ1-4; D is unresolved. The V gene's germline CDR1 is MGHRA and CDR2 YSYEKL. V was shortened by 4 bases and J by 2 bases, with 8 bases between the two germline ends. The CDR3 loop spans 14 amino acids. The CDR3: CASSPGVTNEKLFF. DNA for the CDR3: TGCGCCAGCAGCCCCGGGGTCACTAATGAAAAACTGTTTTTT.

The chain has TRBV11-2 and TRBJ2-2; maybe TRBD1 (6 bases). The germline V gene has CDR1 SGHAT and CDR2 FQNNGV. The CDR3 covers 15 residues. Between the trimmed V and J ends, which lost 1 base and 5 bases, there was a span of 11 bases. The CDR3 region is CASSLVVQGTGELFF. For the CDR3, the DNA is TGTGCCAGCAGCTTAGTAGTGCAGGGGACCGGGGAGCTGTTTTTT.

The count of this clone is one. This chain links TRBV15 with TRBJ2-1, with 9 bases aligning to TRBD2. This CDR3 is built from 16 residues. Losses at the gene ends were 0 bases for V and 7 bases for J; bases not matched to a gene: 7. CDR1 and CDR2 from the germline V gene are LNHNV and YYDKDF (reference sequence). The CDR3 region is CATSREDWLAGNEQFF. DNA of the CDR3: TGTGCCACCAGCAGAGAAGATTGGCTAGCGGGGAATGAGCAGTTCTTC.